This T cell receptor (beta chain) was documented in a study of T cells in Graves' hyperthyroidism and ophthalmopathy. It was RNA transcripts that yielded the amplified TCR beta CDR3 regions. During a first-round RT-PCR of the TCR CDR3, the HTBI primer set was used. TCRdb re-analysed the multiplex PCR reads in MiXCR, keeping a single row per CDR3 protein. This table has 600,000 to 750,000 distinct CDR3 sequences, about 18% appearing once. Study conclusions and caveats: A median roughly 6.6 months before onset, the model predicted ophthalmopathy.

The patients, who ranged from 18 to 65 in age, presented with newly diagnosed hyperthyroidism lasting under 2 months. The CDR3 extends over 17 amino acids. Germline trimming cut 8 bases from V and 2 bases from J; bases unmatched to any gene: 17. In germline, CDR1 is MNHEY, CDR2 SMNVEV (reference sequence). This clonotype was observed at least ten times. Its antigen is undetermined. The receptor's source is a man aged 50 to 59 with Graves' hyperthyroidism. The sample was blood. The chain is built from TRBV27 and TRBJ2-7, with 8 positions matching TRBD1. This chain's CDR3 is CASRPGQVFSWAYEQYF. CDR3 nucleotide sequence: TGTGCCAGCCGGCCGGGACAGGTTTTCTCATGGGCCTACGAGCAGTACTTC.